One and the same sample provided the 24 T cell receptor beta chains below, sequenced in a study of CD8 T cells in Susac syndrome (dated by TCRdb to between 2017 and 2020). Receptor amplification or capture employed the immunoSEQ multiplex PCR assay. RNA was extracted with the RNeasy kit and about 0.5 to 1 ug was reverse transcribed using random hexamers. The raw public reads went through TCRdb reprocessing: fastp at Q25, MiXCR clone calling, in-frame beta chains kept. Each CDR3 protein appears once, grouped with its most common genes and DNA. Across this sample there are 300,000 to 350,000 distinct CDR3 sequences, with 90% to 95% seen only once. Together, the top ten hold 0.06% to 0.075% of the sample. Sequencing was carried out using CD4+ T cells from PBMCs. The receptors here all came from a human donor with multiple sclerosis.

The chain couples TRBV29-1 to TRBJ2-3; possibly TRBD1 for D (6 bases). Germline CDR1 reads SQVTM; CDR2 reads ANQGSEA. V lost 6 bases and J 1 base, leaving 17 bases between the germline ends. This CDR3 has 15 amino acids. Written as DNA, the CDR3 is TGCAGCGTCCCCCTCACAGGGCGCGGCACAGATACGCAGTATTTT. It is translated as CSVPLTGRGTDTQYF.

The gene calls are TRBV18 and TRBJ2-7; 7 nucleotides align to TRBD1. The J segment lost 8 bases and the V segment lost 2 bases, leaving 12 bases of the junction unmatched. Per the germline V gene, CDR1 is KGHSH and CDR2 is LQKENI. The CDR3 extends over 15 amino acids. DNA of the CDR3: TGTGCCAGCTCACCAAGGGGACAGACTACTACGCAGCAGTACTTC. It yields the protein CASSPRGQTTTQQYF.

This sequence joins TRBV5-1 and TRBJ1-1; D gene ambiguous. This CDR3 has 15 residues. Trimming pared 4 bases from V and 1 base from J, leaving 14 bases between. Germline CDR1 and CDR2: SGHRS and YFSETQ. CDR3 coding DNA: TGCGCCAGCAGCAGCGGCGACACTTGGAACACTGAAGCTTTCTTT. This encodes CASSSGDTWNTEAFF. Based on the CDR3 plus reference TRBV5-1 and TRBJ1-1, the full variable domain is KAGVTQTPRYLIKTRGQQVTLSCSPISGHRSVSWYQQTPGQGLQFLFEYFSETQRNKGNFPGRFSGRQFSNSRSEMNVSTLELGDSALYLCASSSGDTWNTEAFFGQGTRLTVV.

This chain links TRBV5-5 with TRBJ2-4; D perhaps matches TRBD2 (7 bases). The germline CDR1 and CDR2 sequences are SGHKS and YYEKEE (reference sequence). The CDR3 length is 14 residues. V lost 0 bases to trimming and J lost 6 bases, with 10 bases between them. The CDR3 DNA is TGTGCCAGCAGCTTGGGGGAGGGGGTAAACATTCAGTACTTC. Translation: CASSLGEGVNIQYF.

This clonotype was observed once. The chain uses TRBV5-4 and TRBJ1-1; the D is unclear. The V and J ends lost 2 bases and 0 bases respectively, with 11 bases between them. The germline gives CDR1 SGHNT, CDR2 YYREEE (reference sequence). The CDR3 runs to 15 residues. The CDR3 is CASSLRDMMNTEAFF. DNA of the CDR3: TGTGCCAGCAGCTTACGTGATATGATGAACACTGAAGCTTTCTTT.

CDR3 nucleotide sequence: TGTGCCAGCTCACCGCAGTGGAGGGATGAAGCTTTCTTT. Its protein is CASSPQWRDEAFF. The chain has TRBV18 and TRBJ1-1, with D unresolved. The CDR3 consists of 13 residues. Germline CDR1 reads KGHSH; CDR2 reads LQKENI. The V gene lost 3 bases and the J gene lost 7 bases, with 12 bases spanning the gap.

The genes are TRBV3-1 and TRBJ1-1, with a weak D call TRBD1 (6 bases). The V end lost 2 bases, the J end lost 5 bases, and 15 bases lay between the germline ends. Germline V lookup: CDR1 LGHDT, CDR2 YNNKEL (reference sequence). The CDR3 totals 15 residues. The CDR3 spells CASSQRGGARTEAFF. The CDR3 DNA sequence: TGTGCCAGCAGCCAACGAGGGGGGGCGAGAACTGAAGCTTTCTTT. The variable domain in full, completed from reference TRBV3-1 and TRBJ1-1, reads DTAVSQTPKYLVTQMGNDKSIKCEQNLGHDTMYWYKQDSKKFLKIMFSYNNKELIINETVPNRFSPKSPDKAHLNLHINSLELGDSAVYFCASSQRGGARTEAFFGQGTRLTVV.

The V and J genes are TRBV30 and TRBJ2-1, with TRBD2 identical over 10 bases. V trimming: 2 bases; J trimming: 4 bases; junction bases outside the gene matches: 5. The CDR3 spans 15 residues. Germline loops: CDR1 GTSNPN, CDR2 SVGIG (reference sequence). The CDR3 DNA is TGTGCCTGGAGTTTTCTAGCGGGGGCGTACAATGAGCAGTTCTTC. Protein sequence: CAWSFLAGAYNEQFF.

This sequence joins TRBV20-1 and TRBJ2-7; D remains unclear. The germline gives CDR1 DFQATT, CDR2 SNEGSKA (reference sequence). Trimming pared 3 bases from V and 6 bases from J, leaving 9 bases between. The CDR3 consists of 11 residues. This chain's CDR3 is CSARQLREQYF. The CDR3, as DNA: TGCAGTGCTAGGCAACTACGCGAGCAGTACTTC.

This chain links TRBV20-1 with TRBJ1-1, with D possibly matching TRBD1 (5 bases). The CDR3 has 16 amino acids. V was shortened by 7 bases and J by 0 bases, with 21 bases between the two germline ends. The V gene's germline CDR1 is DFQATT and CDR2 SNEGSKA (reference sequence). CDR3 sequence: CSGGTGRERMNTEAFF. The CDR3 DNA sequence: TGCAGTGGGGGCACAGGACGTGAGAGGATGAACACTGAAGCTTTCTTT.

This sequence joins TRBV12-3 or TRBV12-4 and TRBJ2-5; no reliable D call. The CDR3 sequence is 14 residues long. V gave up 3 bases and J gave up 0 bases, with 8 bases separating them. The CDR3 loop is CASSLGSYQETQYF. The CDR3 DNA sequence: TGTGCCAGCAGTTTGGGCTCGTACCAAGAGACCCAGTACTTC.

The J gene is TRBJ1-1, the V gene TRBV29-1; weak D call: TRBD1 (5 bases). Germline lookup yields CDR1 SQVTM and CDR2 ANQGSEA. Trimming took 5 bases from V and 5 from J, leaving 12 bases between them. This CDR3 contains 12 residues. This CDR3 reads CSVPWGRTEAFF. The CDR3 nucleotides read TGCAGCGTTCCGTGGGGGAGGACTGAAGCTTTCTTT.

The CDR3 reads CASSLRAANTEAFF. CDR3 bases: TGCGCCAGCAGCTTACGGGCCGCGAACACTGAAGCTTTCTTT. The V call is TRBV5-1, the J call TRBJ1-1; D is unclear. The CDR3 loop spans 14 amino acids. Germline CDR1 SGHRS, CDR2 YFSETQ. V was shortened by 2 bases and J by 1 base, with 9 bases between the two germline ends.

This CDR3 is CASSQDRRDRGGGYTF. The CDR3 coding sequence is TGTGCCAGCAGCCAAGACCGCCGGGACAGGGGAGGAGGCTACACCTTC. The V and J genes are TRBV3-1 and TRBJ1-2; 10 bases are shared with TRBD1. Trimming cost V 0 bases and J 8 bases; bases outside gene matches: 9. The CDR3 totals 16 residues. Germline V gene lookup returns CDR1 LGHDT and CDR2 YNNKEL (reference sequence). Full variable domain (outside the CDR3, taken from reference TRBV3-1 and TRBJ1-2): DTAVSQTPKYLVTQMGNDKSIKCEQNLGHDTMYWYKQDSKKFLKIMFSYNNKELIINETVPNRFSPKSPDKAHLNLHINSLELGDSAVYFCASSQDRRDRGGGYTFGSGTRLTVV.

This chain links TRBV12-3 or TRBV12-4 with TRBJ2-2; 8 bases are shared with TRBD1. V dropped 8 bases and J dropped 1; count of bases not matched to a gene: 3. This CDR3 comprises 14 residues. CDR3 in amino acids: CASARGRNTGELFF. CDR3 sequence (DNA): TGTGCCAGCGCCAGGGGGCGGAACACCGGGGAGCTGTTTTTT.

The rearrangement links TRBV18 to TRBJ2-2, with 8 positions matching TRBD1. V dropped 1 base and J dropped 2; count of bases not matched to a gene: 9. The CDR3 totals 18 residues. Germline loops: CDR1 KGHSH, CDR2 LQKENI. Written as DNA, the CDR3 is TGTGCCAGCTCACCACGGCATCTTGACAGGGGAAACACCGGGGAGCTGTTTTTT. This gives the protein CASSPRHLDRGNTGELFF.

This chain connects TRBV12-3 or TRBV12-4 to TRBJ1-2; 7 bases agree with TRBD1. J was trimmed by 4 bases and V by 6 bases; bases with no gene match: 5. CDR3 length: 13 amino acids. The CDR3: CASSSGQAYGYTF. In DNA, the CDR3 is TGTGCCAGCAGCTCAGGACAGGCCTATGGCTACACCTTC.

The genes are TRBV11-2 and TRBJ1-3; D ambiguous. Germline lookup yields CDR1 SGHAT and CDR2 FQNNGV. V was clipped by 5 bases and J by 0 bases, with 11 bases between them. The CDR3 totals 15 residues. The CDR3 is CASSPLRASGNTIYF. DNA for the CDR3: TGTGCCAGCAGCCCGTTGAGGGCCTCTGGAAACACCATATATTTT.

The V and J genes are TRBV12-3 or TRBV12-4 and TRBJ1-5, with unresolved D. There are 15 residues in the CDR3. With 0 bases removed from V and 3 bases from J, the gap between germline ends came to 9 bases. Here the CDR3 reads CASSLAQSANQPQHF. CDR3 DNA sequence: TGTGCCAGCAGTTTAGCACAGTCCGCCAATCAGCCCCAGCATTTT.

V usage is TRBV10-1 and J usage is TRBJ2-1; TRBD2 agrees at 8 bases. Trimming took 5 bases from V and 0 from J; bases not matched to a gene: 6. The CDR3 is 16 amino acids. Germline lookup yields CDR1 WNHNN and CDR2 SYGVQD (reference sequence). In nucleotides, the CDR3 is TGCGCCAGCAGTAACCAGCGGGGGAGCTCCTACAATGAGCAGTTCTTC. Its translation: CASSNQRGSSYNEQFF.

The V gene is TRBV4-2, the J gene TRBJ2-7; D gene ambiguous. The germline gives CDR1 LGHNA, CDR2 YNFKEQ. Trimming took 0 bases from V and 8 from J, leaving 20 bases between them. The CDR3 consists of 16 residues. The CDR3 nucleotides read TGTGCCAGCAGCCAAGATGAGGCTAGTGCTCGTCTGAAGCAGTACTTC. Translation: CASSQDEASARLKQYF.

The V and J genes are TRBV6-6 and TRBJ1-4, with D perhaps TRBD1 (6 bases). Germline lookup yields CDR1 MNHNY and CDR2 SVGAGI (reference sequence). V was shortened by 2 bases and J by 4 bases, with 11 bases between the two germline ends. The CDR3 contains 15 residues. The CDR3 sequence is CASSYAGAGNEKLFF. In nucleotides, the CDR3 is TGTGCCAGCAGTTACGCAGGGGCGGGTAATGAAAAACTGTTTTTT.

Only one count was recorded for this clonotype. V and J are TRBV6-2 or TRBV6-3 and TRBJ2-3; D uncertain. Germline CDR1 MNHEY, CDR2 SVGEGT. With 3 bases removed from V and 5 bases from J, the gap between germline ends came to 9 bases. There are 13 residues in the CDR3. CDR3: CASSYIEGDTQYF. The CDR3, as DNA: TGTGCCAGCAGTTATATAGAAGGAGATACGCAGTATTTT.

The DNA for the CDR3 is TGCAGCGTTGAGACAGTTAAGGGCTACACCTTC. Its protein product is CSVETVKGYTF. This chain joins TRBV29-1 and TRBJ1-2; weak D call: TRBD1 (5 bases). Between the trimmed V and J ends, which lost 3 bases and 8 bases, there was a span of 10 bases. The CDR3 length is 11 residues. Germline loops: CDR1 SQVTM, CDR2 ANQGSEA.